This record covers a single T cell receptor (beta chain). This sample is part of a study of blood T cell repertoires in COVID-19. Study details: Material from acute and convalescent COVID-19 was sourced from the United States, Italy and Spain. PBMCs, B-cell-depleted T cells, or T cells were the source of the cDNA or gDNA that made up the material.

Trimming took off 3 bases at V and 3 bases at J, with 11 bases between the two ends. CDR3 length: 13 residues. The germline V gene encodes CDR1 DFQATT and CDR2 SNEGSKA (reference sequence). How the authors handled the data: Amplification of reference gene primers was used by the study to estimate nucleated cell counts. Profiling relied on immunoSEQ multiplex PCR, and the TCRdb table lists in-frame clones only, not all of them. V, J and clone size are taken as reported in that table, and D and trimming were inferred from the DNA itself. Here the sample spans 450,000 or so clones, around 90% being singletons. Those enrolled in Seattle joined during active infection and were followed longitudinally afterward.

The clonotype comes from a man between 18 and 35 years old with COVID-19, enrolled during active disease. The sequenced sample was peripheral blood. This chain connects TRBV20-1 to TRBJ1-1; perhaps TRBD1 as D (6 bases). CDR3 nucleotide sequence: TGCAGTGCTAGTTGGGGGCAGGACACTGAAGCTTTCTTT. Translated: CSASWGQDTEAFF.